This TCR beta chain was recovered during a study of blood T cells in healthy people across ages. Study-wide results and limits: Per million T cells, TCR beta diversity dropped roughly linearly as age increased. Any conclusive comparison of naive versus antigen-experienced cells was prevented by using unsorted PBMCs.

The CDR3 contains 14 residues. The J segment lost 2 bases and the V segment lost 0 bases, leaving 3 bases of the junction unmatched. Germline lookup yields CDR1 SQVTM and CDR2 ANQGSEA. This clonotype was counted between two and nine times. What it binds is unknown. A second PCR, run for roughly 7 to 12 cycles, used a sample-barcoded 5' primer plus a J-beta primer mix. Each cDNA molecule carried a tag from a template-switch adaptor that contained 12 random nucleotides. TCRdb recomputed calls from the 5' RACE reads with MiXCR, one row per CDR3 protein. Of about 800,000 distinct CDR3 sequences listed, more than 45% are singletons.

This clonotype was sampled from a man aged 30-40 years in good health. Sequenced: blood. The J gene is TRBJ2-7, the V gene TRBV29-1; the match to TRBD1 covers 8 bases. The CDR3 DNA follows: TGCAGCGTTGAAGAGGAGGGACAGGCCTACGAGCAGTACTTC. Protein sequence: CSVEEEGQAYEQYF.